This T cell receptor (beta chain) emerged from a study of T cell changes during pregnancy in multiple sclerosis. CDR3 length: 12 residues. With 0 bases removed from V and 10 bases from J, the gap between germline ends came to 7 bases. From germline, CDR1 is MGHRA and CDR2 YSYEKL. Clones were sequenced by immunoSEQ multiplex PCR, and TCRdb holds only the in-frame ones, with some missing. The sample contains 35,000 to 55,000 clones, around 95% of which appear only once. The sequence derives from a female donor with multiple sclerosis, enrolled in a pregnancy study. The sequenced sample was CD8+ T cells from peripheral blood mononuclear cells, obtained after pregnancy. The rearrangement joins TRBV4-1 to TRBJ2-1; D is perhaps TRBD2 (5 bases). The CDR3 sequence: CASSQDAGEQFF. CDR3 nucleotide sequence: TGCGCCAGCAGCCAAGATGCGGGCGAGCAGTTCTTC.